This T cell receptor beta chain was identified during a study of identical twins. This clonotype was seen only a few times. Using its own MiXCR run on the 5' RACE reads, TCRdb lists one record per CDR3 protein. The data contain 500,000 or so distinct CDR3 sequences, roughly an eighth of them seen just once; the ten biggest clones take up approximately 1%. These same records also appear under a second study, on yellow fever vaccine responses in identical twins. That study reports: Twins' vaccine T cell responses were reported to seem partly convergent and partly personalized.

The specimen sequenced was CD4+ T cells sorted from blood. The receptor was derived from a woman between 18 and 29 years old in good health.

This chain's CDR3 is CSARGWTSGSDEQFF. CDR3 coding DNA: TGCAGTGCTAGAGGGTGGACTAGCGGGAGTGATGAGCAGTTCTTC. The V call is TRBV20-1, the J call TRBJ2-1; 13 nucleotides agree with TRBD2. V dropped 1 base and J dropped 8; count of bases not matched to a gene: 5. This CDR3 spans 15 amino acids. CDR1 is DFQATT, CDR2 SNEGSKA, per germline (reference sequence).